The 21 T cell receptor beta chains below come from one sample, sequenced in a study of T-cell reconstitution after alpha-beta-depleted transplantation in children (dated by TCRdb to the mid-2010s). The library relied on PCR. These reads were obtained on an Illumina HiSeq 2500. TCR libraries were prepared with molecular barcoding, using unique molecular identifiers to normalize TCRbeta repertoire quantification. The public reads were reprocessed in TCRdb via fastp at Q25 and MiXCR, keeping in-frame beta chains. Rows with a matching CDR3 protein are joined into one entry that keeps the most common DNA and genes. This sample holds a few hundred thousand distinct CDR3 sequences; 43% were observed only once. The ten top clones hold 25% to 30% of the sample. Per the publication, the treatment or condition label means: allogeneic hematopoietic cell transplantation with graft depleted of TCRalphabeta T cells and CD19 B cells.

Sequencing used PBMCs, obtained before TCRalphabeta/CD19-depleted stem cell transplant. The origin of the receptors is a girl aged 2 to 9 with aplastic anemia, due to receive a stem cell transplant.

This clonotype was counted a single time. The J gene is TRBJ2-6, the V gene TRBV6-2 or TRBV6-3; D remains unclear. The CDR3 totals 13 residues. Germline lookup yields CDR1 MNHEY and CDR2 SVGEGT. V shed 6 bases and J shed 2 bases, with 5 bases lying between them. The CDR3 DNA is TGTGCCAGCAGCCGCCCTGGGGCCAACGTCCTGACTTTC. It yields the protein CASSRPGANVLTF.

This chain connects TRBV7-9 to TRBJ1-2; D remains unclear. This CDR3 spans 14 amino acids. CDR1 and CDR2 (germline): SEHNR, FQNEAQ (reference sequence). V was trimmed by 1 base and J by 6 bases, leaving 12 bases between them. The CDR3 coding sequence is TGTGCCAGCAGCTTAGATGACCTTTATAATGGCTACACCTTC. Its translation is CASSLDDLYNGYTF.

There are many counts of this clonotype. J is TRBJ1-2 and V is TRBV12-3 or TRBV12-4; D gene unclear. This CDR3 is 12 amino acids long. V was cut by 4 bases and J by 8 bases, with 11 bases left in between. The CDR3 DNA sequence: TGTGCCAGCAGTTCTTCCGTGAGGGGCTACACCTTC. Residues: CASSSSVRGYTF.

The chain has TRBV5-6 and TRBJ2-1, with 14 bases that match TRBD2. After removal of 6 bases from V and 6 bases from J, the junction contained 14 bases not matched to a gene. Germline V gives CDR1 SGHDT, CDR2 YYEEEE. The CDR3 extends over 18 amino acids. As DNA, the CDR3 is TGTGCCAGCATCCTGACTAGCGGGAGGGCCTCGCTAGGCAATGAGCAGTTCTTC. Protein sequence: CASILTSGRASLGNEQFF.

This clonotype has only one observation. The chain combines TRBV5-1 with TRBJ2-1; 11 nucleotides agree with TRBD2. After removal of 4 bases from V and 3 bases from J, the junction contained 6 bases not matched to a gene. CDR3 size: 16 residues. Looked up from germline, CDR1 is SGHRS and CDR2 is YFSETQ. DNA for the CDR3: TGCGCCAGCAGCATATCACTAGCGGGGGACTACAATGAGCAGTTCTTC. Translation gives CASSISLAGDYNEQFF.

The chain joins TRBV9 to TRBJ1-1; the D is unclear. Per germline, CDR1 SGDLS and CDR2 YYNGEE. The CDR3 length is 17 residues. V was shortened by 4 bases and J by 0 bases, with 19 bases between the two germline ends. CDR3: CASSPRAGISMNTEAFF. In DNA, the CDR3 is TGTGCCAGCAGCCCACGCGCGGGGATTTCCATGAACACTGAAGCTTTCTTT.

This clonotype turned up a few times. This chain joins TRBV3-1 and TRBJ2-7; TRBD2 aligns across 8 bases. CDR3 length: 16 residues. The germline CDR1 and CDR2 sequences are LGHDT and YNNKEL (reference sequence). Germline trimming cut 5 bases from V and 5 bases from J; bases unmatched to any gene: 14. CDR3 in amino acids: CASSYRAGVPRDEQYF. CDR3 coding DNA: TGTGCCAGCAGCTATCGAGCGGGAGTCCCGCGTGACGAGCAGTACTTC.

V usage is TRBV5-5 and J usage is TRBJ1-5, with TRBD1 as a possible D gene (5 bases). The V and J ends lost 2 bases and 6 bases respectively, with 12 bases between them. The CDR3 sequence is 14 residues long. Per germline, CDR1 SGHKS and CDR2 YYEKEE (reference sequence). CDR3: CASSLIKGAQPQHF. In nucleotides, the CDR3 is TGTGCCAGCAGCTTAATCAAAGGGGCTCAGCCCCAGCATTTT.

The CDR3 DNA is TGTGCCAGCAGCCCTCAGGGCAGGACTATGAACACTGAAGCTTTCTTT. Its translation: CASSPQGRTMNTEAFF. V is TRBV9 and J is TRBJ1-1; a weak D match, TRBD1 (5 bases). The CDR3 is 16 amino acids. The V gene's germline CDR1 is SGDLS and CDR2 YYNGEE. Trimming stripped 4 bases from V and 0 bases from J, with 16 bases between.

This clonotype was observed a handful of times. In nucleotides, the CDR3 is TGTGCCAGCACCGGACAGGGGCGGACTGAAGCTTTCTTT. Its translation is CASTGQGRTEAFF. This chain joins TRBV12-3 or TRBV12-4 and TRBJ1-1; 9 nucleotides align to TRBD1. The CDR3 is 13 amino acids. Germline trimming cut 7 bases from V and 5 bases from J; bases unmatched to any gene: 5.

This clonotype has a count of ten or more. One end of the junction is discordant with germline, which a read error may explain. The rearrangement joins TRBV5-1 to TRBJ2-2; D gene uncertain. CDR3 length: 14 residues. Germline V gives CDR1 SGHRS, CDR2 YFSETQ. Here the CDR3 DNA reads TGTGCCAGCAGCTTCGGGCAGAACACCGGGGAGCTGTTTTTT. It is translated as CASSFGQNTGELFF. The full variable domain, its missing parts supplied by reference TRBV5-1 and TRBJ2-2, is KAGVTQTPRYLIKTRGQQVTLSCSPISGHRSVSWYQQTPGQGLQFLFEYFSETQRNKGNFPGRFSGRQFSNSRSEMNVSTLELGDSALYLCASSFGQNTGELFFGEGSRLTVL.

This chain uses TRBV6-5 with TRBJ2-1; 7 bases map to TRBD2. The CDR3 sequence is 15 residues long. Germline V CDR1 and CDR2: MNHEY, SVGAGI. Trimming cost V 4 bases and J 2 bases; bases outside gene matches: 5. The CDR3, as DNA: TGTGCCAGCAGTTCCCGGGACTACCCCTACAATGAGCAGTTCTTC. Translation gives CASSSRDYPYNEQFF.

This clonotype appeared once. A much bigger clone sits one base away, suggesting this may be a read error. The chain couples TRBV5-1 to TRBJ1-5; perhaps TRBD1 as D (5 bases). This CDR3 contains 13 residues. Germline-derived CDR1 and CDR2 are SGHRS and YFSETQ. The CDR3 sequence: CAGSLDTNQPQHF. In DNA, the CDR3 is TGCGCCGGCAGCCTGGACACCAATCAGCCCCAGCATTTT.

There are many counts of this clonotype. The chain is built from TRBV5-6 and TRBJ2-7; 11 bases fit TRBD2. The CDR3 contains 18 residues. Germline trimming cut 1 base from V and 2 bases from J; bases unmatched to any gene: 11. Germline V gene sequence: CDR1 SGHDT, CDR2 YYEEEE. CDR3: CASSLLASGGKSAYEQYF. The CDR3 region has the DNA TGTGCCAGCAGCTTGTTGGCTAGCGGGGGGAAAAGCGCCTACGAGCAGTACTTC.

In its sample, this clonotype was seen a few times. The rearrangement uses TRBV15 and TRBJ1-5; D unresolved. The CDR3 covers 15 residues. The V and J ends lost 0 bases and 6 bases respectively, with 12 bases between them. The germline CDR1 and CDR2 sequences are LNHNV and YYDKDF (reference sequence). The CDR3 sequence: CATSRDVGPAQPQHF. The DNA of the CDR3 is TGTGCCACCAGCAGAGATGTAGGGCCAGCTCAGCCCCAGCATTTT.

This sequence joins TRBV20-1 and TRBJ1-5; D remains ambiguous. V lost 6 bases, J lost 9 bases, and 15 bases lay in between. CDR3 length: 12 amino acids. Germline V gene lookup returns CDR1 DFQATT and CDR2 SNEGSKA (reference sequence). Here the CDR3 reads CSAGSNVGPQHF. CDR3 nucleotides: TGCAGTGCGGGGTCAAATGTTGGGCCCCAGCATTTT.

The CDR3 loop is CSAIKAEPSTDTQYF. CDR3 in DNA: TGCAGTGCTATTAAAGCGGAACCTAGCACAGATACGCAGTATTTT. The chain carries TRBV20-1 and TRBJ2-3, with D possibly TRBD2 on 5 matching bases. From germline, CDR1 is DFQATT and CDR2 SNEGSKA (reference sequence). Between the trimmed V and J ends, which lost 4 bases and 0 bases, there was a span of 14 bases. The CDR3 loop spans 15 amino acids.

The V and J genes are TRBV7-9 and TRBJ2-5, with 8 positions matching TRBD2. With 1 base clipped from V and 3 bases from J, the junction kept 7 bases outside the gene matches. This CDR3 is 16 amino acids long. Germline V gene data show CDR1 as SEHNR and CDR2 as FQNEAQ (reference sequence). The CDR3 loop reads CASSLGKTSGKETQYF. The CDR3 DNA sequence: TGTGCCAGCAGCTTAGGGAAAACTAGCGGCAAAGAGACCCAGTACTTC. The whole variable domain, filled in from reference TRBV7-9 and TRBJ2-5, reads DTGVSQNPRHKITKRGQNVTFRCDPISEHNRLYWYRQTLGQGPEFLTYFQNEAQLEKSRLLSDRFSAERPKGSFSTLEIQRTEQGDSAMYLCASSLGKTSGKETQYFGPGTRLLVL.

The J gene is TRBJ2-7, the V gene TRBV11-2, with D possibly TRBD1 on 6 matching bases. V lost 5 bases and J 3 bases, leaving 14 bases between the germline ends. The germline V gene has CDR1 SGHAT and CDR2 FQNNGV. The length of the CDR3 is 14 residues. CDR3 protein: CASSPGQPLYEQYF. CDR3 nucleotide sequence: TGTGCCAGCAGCCCAGGACAGCCCCTCTACGAGCAGTACTTC. Variable domain in full (rest from reference TRBV11-2 and TRBJ2-7): EAGVAQSPRYKIIEKRQSVAFWCNPISGHATLYWYQQILGQGPKLLIQFQNNGVVDDSQLPKDRFSAERLKGVDSTLKIQPAKLEDSAVYLCASSPGQPLYEQYFGPGTRLTVT.

The chain recombines TRBV5-1 with TRBJ2-1, with 8 nucleotides matching TRBD2. There are 17 residues in the CDR3. With V trimmed by 4 bases and J by 3 bases, 12 bases remained unmatched. Germline V gene data show CDR1 as SGHRS and CDR2 as YFSETQ. CDR3 in DNA: TGCGCCAGCAGCCCTCCTCGAGGGGGACTAGGCTACAATGAGCAGTTCTTC. Translation: CASSPPRGGLGYNEQFF.

V gene TRBV5-1 combines with J gene TRBJ2-1; weak D call: TRBD1 (6 bases). The V end was cut by 1 base, the J end by 7 bases, with 15 bases between. The CDR3 is 15 amino acids. Germline-derived CDR1 and CDR2 are SGHRS and YFSETQ. The CDR3 DNA follows: TGCGCCAGCAGCTTGTCACAGGGTGAGGGAAATGAGCAGTTCTTC. It yields the protein CASSLSQGEGNEQFF.